This TCR beta chain was profiled in a study of regulatory T cells in long-lasting Graves disease. Study as a whole: In persistent Graves' disease, antithyroid drugs had been taken for over 5 years and TSH receptor antibodies stayed positive. Points from the study as a whole: Peripheral blood, not thyroid tissue, was the sole material studied.

This clonotype was detected a few times. As yet, its antigen is unknown. Arm-PCR of CDR3 regions and iRepertoire HTBI primers were used to build TCR beta libraries. TCRdb re-called the multiplex PCR reads with MiXCR, one entry per CDR3 protein. This table holds 350,000 to 500,000 distinct CDR3 sequences, over 20% found once. The germline V gene encodes CDR1 MGHDK and CDR2 SYGVNS. CDR3 length: 15 residues. Trimming took off 1 base at V and 0 bases at J, with 7 bases between the two ends. Time point denoted: persistent/refractory GD, antithyroid drugs over 5 years with positive TRAb. Generation of the TCR library employed RNA extracted from PBMCs.

The sample here was peripheral blood mononuclear cells (PBMCs), taken when the disease was refractory, from a patient treated with antithyroid drugs. The sequence was obtained from a female donor with Graves disease. The chain links TRBV25-1 to TRBJ2-1; D remains unclear. The CDR3 DNA is TGTGCCAGCAGTGAATGGGTGGGCTCCTACAATGAGCAGTTCTTC. Amino acid sequence: CASSEWVGSYNEQFF.